The following is a T cell receptor (beta chain) sequence with its context. This specimen comes from a study of T cells in pancreatic ductal adenocarcinoma. V gave up 0 bases and J gave up 4 bases, with 13 bases separating them. Germline lookup yields CDR1 MGHRA and CDR2 YSYEKL. The CDR3 loop spans 17 amino acids. The assay was immunoSEQ multiplex PCR, and TCRdb's table has in-frame clones only and misses some. This sample yields under 15,000 clones, of which roughly 85% are seen a single time; more than 15% belongs to the top ten. No neoadjuvant therapy was given to the selected pancreatic ductal adenocarcinoma patients before their surgery.

Material for sequencing was PBMCs. The chain has TRBV4-1 and TRBJ1-6, with D possibly matching TRBD1 (5 bases). The sequence derives from a human donor with pancreatic ductal adenocarcinoma. The CDR3 nucleotides are TGCGCCAGCAGCCAAGACACCGGGACGGAGTATAATTCACCCCTCCACTTT. Translating gives CASSQDTGTEYNSPLHF.